This passage covers 19 T cell receptor beta chains from one sample sequenced in a study of blood T cell repertoires in COVID-19. Sequenced by immunoSEQ multiplex PCR; TCRdb stores in-frame clones only, minus some. The table lists roughly 200,000 clones, 94% of them singletons. The material sequenced was peripheral blood. The receptors stem from a man aged 30 to 45 with COVID-19, enrolled during active disease.

The rearrangement uses TRBV27 and TRBJ2-7; 14 bases map to TRBD2. The CDR3 is 20 amino acids. J lost 0 bases, V lost 4 bases, and 14 bases had no gene match. Germline CDR1 and CDR2: MNHEY and SMNVEV (reference sequence). CDR3 in DNA: TGTGCCAGCAGTTCCCGAGATCGACTAGCGGGGGGGCCCCGCTCCTACGAGCAGTACTTC. Translating it yields CASSSRDRLAGGPRSYEQYF.

The genes are TRBV28 and TRBJ2-7; 12 nucleotides match TRBD1. J was trimmed by 5 bases and V by 6 bases; bases with no gene match: 8. Germline lookup yields CDR1 MDHEN and CDR2 SYDVKM. CDR3 size: 15 residues. CDR3: CASREGGQGADEQYF. In DNA, the CDR3 is TGTGCCAGCAGGGAGGGGGGACAGGGGGCCGACGAGCAGTACTTC.

V usage is TRBV5-1 and J usage is TRBJ1-6, with a weak D call TRBD1 (5 bases). The CDR3 sequence is 14 residues long. Germline CDR1 and CDR2: SGHRS and YFSETQ. Trimming shortened V by 2 bases and J by 6 bases, and 9 bases separated the two germline ends. This chain's CDR3 is CASSFGGVNSPLHF. The CDR3 region has the DNA TGCGCCAGCAGCTTCGGAGGGGTTAATTCACCCCTCCACTTT.

The genes are TRBV27 and TRBJ2-3; weak D call: TRBD2 (6 bases). Trimming removed 5 bases at V and 2 bases at J, with 14 bases between. CDR3 size: 15 residues. Germline V CDR1 and CDR2: MNHEY, SMNVEV (reference sequence). CDR3 nucleotides: TGTGCCAGCAGTCCCTCTCGGGGGTTCACAGATACGCAGTATTTT. Its translation is CASSPSRGFTDTQYF.

This chain connects TRBV18 to TRBJ1-2, with D possibly matching TRBD1 (5 bases). The CDR3 contains 16 residues. Germline CDR1 is KGHSH and CDR2 is LQKENI. Trimming removed 3 bases at V and 6 bases at J, with 20 bases between. CDR3 loop: CASSPNPVGGFDGYTF. The CDR3 DNA follows: TGTGCCAGCTCACCGAACCCTGTGGGGGGTTTCGATGGCTACACCTTC.

The genes are TRBV19 and TRBJ1-2; TRBD1 is a possible D gene (5 bases). V shed 3 bases and J shed 4 bases, with 9 bases lying between them. Germline V lookup: CDR1 LNHDA, CDR2 SQIVND (reference sequence). This CDR3 is built from 13 residues. The CDR3 reads CASSIVQGYGYTF. Written as DNA, the CDR3 is TGTGCCAGTAGTATTGTGCAGGGCTATGGCTACACCTTC.

The chain is built from TRBV27 and TRBJ1-2; TRBD1 matches at 8 bases. This CDR3 spans 14 amino acids. Trimming removed 0 bases from V and 6 bases from J; junction bases left unmatched: 3. Looked up from germline, CDR1 is MNHEY and CDR2 is SMNVEV (reference sequence). CDR3 amino acids: CASSLSLTGDGYTF. CDR3 nucleotides: TGTGCCAGCAGTTTATCTTTGACAGGGGATGGCTACACCTTC.

The V and J genes are TRBV7-9 and TRBJ1-5; possibly TRBD1 for D (5 bases). Germline values: CDR1 SEHNR, CDR2 FQNEAQ (reference sequence). The V end lost 8 bases, the J end lost 0 bases, and 11 bases lay between the germline ends. The CDR3 has 14 residues. The CDR3 nucleotides read TGTGCCAGCCAGGGAAGATATAGCAATCAGCCCCAGCATTTT. This translates into CASQGRYSNQPQHF.

The rearrangement uses TRBV11-2 and TRBJ2-2; 9 bases match TRBD1. V gave up 0 bases and J gave up 4 bases; unmatched junction bases: 6. Germline-derived CDR1 and CDR2 are SGHAT and FQNNGV. The CDR3 contains 17 residues. CDR3 sequence reads: CASSLDTGGWGTGELFF. For the CDR3, the DNA is TGTGCCAGCAGCTTAGATACAGGGGGCTGGGGCACCGGGGAGCTGTTTTTT.

J is TRBJ1-1 and V is TRBV25-1; D not resolved. The V end was cut by 4 bases, the J end by 11 bases, with 14 bases between. Germline values: CDR1 MGHDK, CDR2 SYGVNS. CDR3 length: 12 residues. This CDR3 reads CASSGTLTEAFF. CDR3 nucleotides: TGTGCCAGCAGTGGCACCCTAACGGAGGCTTTCTTT.

The rearrangement joins TRBV5-1 to TRBJ1-2; a weak D match, TRBD1 (5 bases). Germline assignment: CDR1 SGHRS and CDR2 YFSETQ. The CDR3 runs to 14 residues. Trimming cost V 5 bases and J 7 bases, with 18 bases left between them. The DNA for the CDR3 is TGCGCCAGCAGGGAATCACAGGTGTCTGGTGGCTACACCTTC. Protein sequence: CASRESQVSGGYTF.

The gene calls are TRBV7-3 and TRBJ2-6, with unresolved D. The germline V gene has CDR1 SGHTA and CDR2 FQGTGA. This CDR3 comprises 14 residues. Trimming pared 5 bases from V and 1 base from J, leaving 6 bases between. The CDR3 region has the DNA TGTGCCAGCAGCCCCCAGTCTGGGGCCAACGTCCTGACTTTC. The encoded protein is CASSPQSGANVLTF.

The J gene is TRBJ2-1, the V gene TRBV11-1; maybe TRBD2 (6 bases). This CDR3 region has 13 residues. Germline CDR1 reads SGHAT; CDR2 reads FQDESV (reference sequence). Trimming took 6 bases from V and 5 from J, leaving 11 bases between them. This chain's CDR3 is CASRPGLNNEQFF. DNA of the CDR3: TGTGCCAGCAGACCGGGACTCAACAATGAGCAGTTCTTC.

The rearrangement uses TRBV10-3 and TRBJ2-1; D possibly corresponds to TRBD2 (6 bases). From germline, CDR1 is ENHRY and CDR2 SYGVKD. This CDR3 comprises 14 residues. The V end lost 3 bases, the J end lost 8 bases, and 14 bases lay between the germline ends. The CDR3, as DNA: TGTGCCATCAGTGATTCCCTGGGCGGGGATGAGCAGTTCTTC. Translated: CAISDSLGGDEQFF.

The genes are TRBV6-5 and TRBJ1-6; D possibly corresponds to TRBD1 (6 bases). The CDR3 is 14 amino acids. V lost 2 bases to trimming and J lost 13 bases, with 15 bases between them. Germline CDR1 is MNHEY and CDR2 is SVGAGI. In DNA, the CDR3 is TGTGCCAGCAGTTACAGAGGACAGTCGAATCCCCTCCACTTT. Residues: CASSYRGQSNPLHF.

On this clone: The sample carries other DNA sequences with the same CDR3. The chain employs TRBV2 and TRBJ2-5; D is perhaps TRBD1 (5 bases). Germline CDR1 reads SNHLY; CDR2 reads FYNNEI. The V gene lost 8 bases and the J gene lost 5 bases, with 9 bases spanning the gap. The length of the CDR3 is 11 residues. CDR3 nucleotide sequence: TGTGCCAGCCGGTCAGGGGAGACCCAGTACTTC. Protein product: CASRSGETQYF.

This chain links TRBV5-4 with TRBJ1-2, with D tentatively TRBD1 (6 bases). CDR1 and CDR2 (germline): SGHNT, YYREEE (reference sequence). V lost 4 bases, J lost 4 bases, and 14 bases lay in between. The CDR3 contains 14 residues. CDR3 residues: CASSRAGVAYGYTF. CDR3 nucleotides: TGTGCCAGCAGCCGCGCAGGGGTAGCCTATGGCTACACCTTC.

V gene TRBV5-1 combines with J gene TRBJ1-2, with D unclear. CDR1 and CDR2 from the germline V gene are SGHRS and YFSETQ. V was pared by 2 bases and J by 6 bases, with 8 bases between. CDR3 length: 12 residues. CDR3 nucleotides: TGCGCCAGCAGCTTCGGAAGCGATGGCTACACCTTC. It is translated as CASSFGSDGYTF.

The rearrangement joins TRBV6-5 to TRBJ2-3, with a tentative D call TRBD2 (7 bases). V was clipped by 10 bases and J by 2 bases, with 19 bases between them. CDR3 length equals 15 residues. Germline-derived CDR1 and CDR2 are MNHEY and SVGAGI. For the CDR3, the DNA is TGTGCCACCAAACTGGGGGGGGCGATCACAGATACGCAGTATTTT. Encoded protein: CATKLGGAITDTQYF.